This record looks at one T cell receptor beta chain sequence and its context. The table lists this clonotype with a few counts. Its antigen is currently not known. Qualities for individual bases were not recorded, and no much larger clone is one base off. This sample is part of a study of glioma-infiltrating T cells (dated by TCRdb to the mid-2010s). In the study overall: The study sequenced TCR alpha- and beta-chain repertoires from glioma tissue, from non-neoplastic brain tissue and from matched peripheral blood mononuclear cells. To measure divergence between tissue and blood T-cell populations, each tissue-infiltrating repertoire was compared with the peripheral blood repertoire of the same patient. The paired cohort comprised three low-grade glioma patients, about eight primary glioblastoma patients and three non-glioma patients contributing non-neoplastic brain tissue.

Study-level results and caveats: Small numbers underpinned the group comparisons: about eight glioblastoma patients, three low-grade glioma patients and three non-neoplastic patients. In non-neoplastic patients, VJ-independent divergence between tissue and blood fell below expectation, whereas in all gliomas, and especially in low-grade gliomas, the divergence rose above expectation. Very few CDR3 sequences were found to be shared between tissue and blood, and this scarcity was attributed to high CDR3 diversity and limited sampling.

TCR alpha and beta CDR3 regions were amplified with the iRepertoire nested amplicon-rescue multiplex PCR (arm-PCR) platform from RNA. The input for one-step reverse transcription and amplification was 100-400 ng of either tissue mRNA or PBMC total RNA. Following bead purification, Illumina adapters were added by a secondary multiplex PCR, and the libraries were gel-purified between 200 and 400 bp. Internal 6-nucleotide barcodes were carried by the libraries and were used for demultiplexing. Sequencing of libraries was performed on an Illumina MiSeq with 2x220 or 2x250 nucleotide paired-end reads. Per the source publication's procedure: Paired reads were merged with FLASH 1.2.11 and aligned to the GRCh37 human genome with BWA-MEM before extracting TRA and TRB reads. For V and J assignment, an IMGT-derived reference of cassette sequences and CDR3 motifs that included pseudogenes was used. Reads were translated in three frames, and productive CDR3s were defined by a C…FGXG motif without stop codons. Unique combinations of V-J cassette pair and CDR3 amino acid sequence were defined as clonotypes. Reads were filtered by Hamming distance, thresholded by each sample's sequence error rate in mapped regions. TCRdb reprocessed the public reads (quality trimming at Q25 with fastp, clone calling with MiXCR) and kept in-frame beta chains. Identical CDR3 protein sequences are pooled into one entry, listed with their most common genes and DNA. The V and J calls were determined by TCRdb, not by the authors. In all, the sample holds 150,000 or so distinct CDR3 sequences, and 35% to 50% of those were seen once. Of the sample, around 20% is held by the ten largest clones.

CDR1 LNHNV and CDR2 YYDKDF are derived from the germline V gene (reference sequence). The CDR3 numbers 16 residues from cysteine through phenylalanine. The entry retains the CDR3 DNA only, 48 bases that are in frame from base 1. V has 7 bases trimmed and J has 2 bases trimmed; junction bases matching no gene number 10. This sequence originates from a human donor with low-grade glioma or glioblastoma, undergoing nonglioma brain surgery, or in good health (not recorded which). The sequenced sample was glioma tissue, nonneoplastic brain tissue, or PBMCs (not recorded which). The receptor chain draws on TRBV15 and TRBJ2-3; TRBD1 lines up with 9 middle nucleotides. The CDR3 corresponds to CATTLGTGLNTDTQYF. DNA sequence: TGTGCCACCACCCTCGGGACAGGGTTGAACACAGATACGCAGTATTTT. When the CDR3 is completed using the reference TRBV15 and TRBJ2-3 genes on either side, the full variable domain is DAMVIQNPRYQVTQFGKPVTLSCSQTLNHNVMYWYQQKSSQAPKLLFHYYDKDFNNEADTPDNFQSRRPNTSFCFLDIRSPGLGDTAMYLCATTLGTGLNTDTQYFGPGTRLTVL.